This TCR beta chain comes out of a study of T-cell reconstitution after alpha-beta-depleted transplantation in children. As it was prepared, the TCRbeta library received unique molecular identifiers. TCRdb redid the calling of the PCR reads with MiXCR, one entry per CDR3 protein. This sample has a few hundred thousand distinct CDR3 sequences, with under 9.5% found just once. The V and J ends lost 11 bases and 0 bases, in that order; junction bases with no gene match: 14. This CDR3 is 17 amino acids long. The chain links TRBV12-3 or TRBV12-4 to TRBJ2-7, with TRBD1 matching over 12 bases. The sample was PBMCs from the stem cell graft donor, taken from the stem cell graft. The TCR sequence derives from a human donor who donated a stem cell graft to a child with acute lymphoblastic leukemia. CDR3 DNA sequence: TGTGCCTGCACCATGCGGGACAGGGGGCTTGACTCCTACGAGCAGTACTTC. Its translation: CACTMRDRGLDSYEQYF.